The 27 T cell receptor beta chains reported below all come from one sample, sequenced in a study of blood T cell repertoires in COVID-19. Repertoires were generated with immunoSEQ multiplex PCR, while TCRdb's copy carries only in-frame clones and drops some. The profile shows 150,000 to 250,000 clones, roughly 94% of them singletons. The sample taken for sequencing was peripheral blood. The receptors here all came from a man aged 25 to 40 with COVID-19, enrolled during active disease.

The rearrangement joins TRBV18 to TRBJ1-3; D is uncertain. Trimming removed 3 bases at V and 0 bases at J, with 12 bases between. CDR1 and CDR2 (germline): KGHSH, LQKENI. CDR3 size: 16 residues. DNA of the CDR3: TGTGCCAGCTCACCGGACTCGTCGAGCTCTGGAAACACCATATATTTT. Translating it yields CASSPDSSSSGNTIYF.

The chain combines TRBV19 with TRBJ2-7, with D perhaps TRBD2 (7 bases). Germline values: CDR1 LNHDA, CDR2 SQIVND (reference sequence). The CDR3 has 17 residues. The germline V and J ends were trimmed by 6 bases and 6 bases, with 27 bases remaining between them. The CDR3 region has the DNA TGTGCCAGTAGCCCACAAAGGGGGGGCATAGATCCGGGCGAGCAGTACTTC. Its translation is CASSPQRGGIDPGEQYF.

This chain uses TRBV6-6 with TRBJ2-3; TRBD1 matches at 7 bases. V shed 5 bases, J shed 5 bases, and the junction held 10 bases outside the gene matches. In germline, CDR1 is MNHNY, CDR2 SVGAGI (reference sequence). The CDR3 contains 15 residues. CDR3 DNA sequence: TGTGCCAGCAGTAAAAGAACAGGGGTGGGAGATACGCAGTATTTT. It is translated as CASSKRTGVGDTQYF.

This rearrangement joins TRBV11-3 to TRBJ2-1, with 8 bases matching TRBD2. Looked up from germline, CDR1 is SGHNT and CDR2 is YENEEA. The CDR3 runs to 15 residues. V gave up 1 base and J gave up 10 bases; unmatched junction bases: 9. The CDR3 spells CASSLGLAGTGEQFF. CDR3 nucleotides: TGTGCCAGCAGCTTAGGATTAGCGGGGACTGGGGAGCAGTTCTTC.

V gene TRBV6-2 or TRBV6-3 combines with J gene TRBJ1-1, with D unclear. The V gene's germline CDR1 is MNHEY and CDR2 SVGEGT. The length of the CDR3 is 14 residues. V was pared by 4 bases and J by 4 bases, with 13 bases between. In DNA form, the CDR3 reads TGTGCCAGCAGTTGGGAGGAACTGGCCACTGAAGCTTTCTTT. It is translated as CASSWEELATEAFF.

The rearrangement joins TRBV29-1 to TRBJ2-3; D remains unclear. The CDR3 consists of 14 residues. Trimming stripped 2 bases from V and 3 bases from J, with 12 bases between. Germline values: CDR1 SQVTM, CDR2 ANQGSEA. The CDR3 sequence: CSVEKKAWTDTQYF. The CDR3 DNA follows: TGCAGCGTTGAAAAGAAAGCTTGGACAGATACGCAGTATTTT.

CDR3: CASSGAGGAGNQPQHF. Here the CDR3 DNA reads TGTGCCAGCAGTGGGGCAGGGGGTGCAGGCAATCAGCCCCAGCATTTT. The chain uses TRBV2 and TRBJ1-5; 7 positions agree with TRBD1. V dropped 4 bases and J dropped 2; count of bases not matched to a gene: 8. Germline CDR1 and CDR2: SNHLY and FYNNEI. The CDR3 consists of 16 residues.

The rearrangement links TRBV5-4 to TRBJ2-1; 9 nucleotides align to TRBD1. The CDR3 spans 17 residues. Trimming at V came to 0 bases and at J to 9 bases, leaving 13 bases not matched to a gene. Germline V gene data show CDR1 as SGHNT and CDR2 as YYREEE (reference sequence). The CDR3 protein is CASSLVTGGPRETEQFF. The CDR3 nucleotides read TGTGCCAGCAGCTTGGTGACAGGGGGGCCGCGAGAGACTGAGCAGTTCTTC.

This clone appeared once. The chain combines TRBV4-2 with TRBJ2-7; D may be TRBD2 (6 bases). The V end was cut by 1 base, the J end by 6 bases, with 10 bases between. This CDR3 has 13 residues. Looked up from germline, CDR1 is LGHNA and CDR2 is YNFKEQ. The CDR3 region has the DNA TGTGCCAGCAGCCAAGTAGGAGGGTCCGAGCAGTACTTC. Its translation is CASSQVGGSEQYF.

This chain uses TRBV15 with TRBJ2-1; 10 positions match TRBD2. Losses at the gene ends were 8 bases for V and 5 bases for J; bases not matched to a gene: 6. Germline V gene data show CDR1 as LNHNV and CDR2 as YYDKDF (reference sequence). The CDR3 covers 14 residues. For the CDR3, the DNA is TGTGCCACCTCAATAGCGGGAGGCCACAATGAGCAGTTCTTC. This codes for CATSIAGGHNEQFF.

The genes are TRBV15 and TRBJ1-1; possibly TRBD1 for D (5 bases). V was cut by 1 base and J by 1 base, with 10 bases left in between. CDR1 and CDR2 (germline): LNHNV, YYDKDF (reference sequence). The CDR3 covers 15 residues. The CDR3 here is CATSRGGGTNTEAFF. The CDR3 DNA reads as TGTGCCACCAGCAGAGGGGGCGGAACGAACACTGAAGCTTTCTTT.

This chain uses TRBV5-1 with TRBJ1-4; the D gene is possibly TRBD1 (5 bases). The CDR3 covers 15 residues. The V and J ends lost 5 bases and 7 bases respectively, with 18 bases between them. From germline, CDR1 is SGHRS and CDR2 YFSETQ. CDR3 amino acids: CASRSGGEAGEKLFF. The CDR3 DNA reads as TGCGCCAGCAGATCTGGGGGGGAAGCCGGTGAAAAACTGTTTTTT.

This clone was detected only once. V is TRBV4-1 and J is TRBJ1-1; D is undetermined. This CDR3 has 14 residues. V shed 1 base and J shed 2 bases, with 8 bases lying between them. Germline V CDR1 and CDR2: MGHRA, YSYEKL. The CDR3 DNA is TGCGCCAGCAGCCAAGTACAGTCAAACACTGAAGCTTTCTTT. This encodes CASSQVQSNTEAFF.

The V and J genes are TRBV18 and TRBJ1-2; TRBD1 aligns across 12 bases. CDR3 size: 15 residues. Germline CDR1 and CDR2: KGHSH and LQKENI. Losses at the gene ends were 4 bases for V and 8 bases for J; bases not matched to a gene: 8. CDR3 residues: CASSRSGQGATGYTF. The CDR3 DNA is TGTGCCAGCTCACGGTCGGGACAGGGGGCAACCGGCTACACCTTC.

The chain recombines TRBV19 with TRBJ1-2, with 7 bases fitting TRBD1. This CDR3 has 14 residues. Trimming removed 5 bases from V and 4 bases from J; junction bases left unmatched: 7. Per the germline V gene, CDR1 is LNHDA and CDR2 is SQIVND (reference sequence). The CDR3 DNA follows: TGTGCCAGTAGTCCGCCCGGACAGGTCTATGGCTACACCTTC. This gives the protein CASSPPGQVYGYTF.

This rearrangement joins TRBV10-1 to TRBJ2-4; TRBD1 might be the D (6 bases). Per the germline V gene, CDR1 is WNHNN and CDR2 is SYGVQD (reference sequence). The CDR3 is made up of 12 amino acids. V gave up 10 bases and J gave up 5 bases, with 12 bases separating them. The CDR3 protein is CATQGTQNIQYF. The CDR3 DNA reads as TGCGCCACACAGGGCACCCAAAACATTCAGTACTTC.

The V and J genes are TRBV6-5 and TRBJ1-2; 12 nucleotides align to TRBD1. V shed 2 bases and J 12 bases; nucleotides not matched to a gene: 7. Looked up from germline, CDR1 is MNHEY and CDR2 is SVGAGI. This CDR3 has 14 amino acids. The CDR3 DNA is TGTGCCAGCAGTTACGGCCGGGACAGGGGGCAAAACACCTTC. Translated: CASSYGRDRGQNTF.

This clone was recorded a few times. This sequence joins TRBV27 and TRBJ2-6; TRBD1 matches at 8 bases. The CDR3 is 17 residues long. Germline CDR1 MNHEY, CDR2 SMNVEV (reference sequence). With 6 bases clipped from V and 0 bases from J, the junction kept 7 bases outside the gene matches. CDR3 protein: CASSLTTGGSGANVLTF. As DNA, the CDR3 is TGTGCCAGCAGCCTAACTACAGGGGGCTCTGGGGCCAACGTCCTGACTTTC.

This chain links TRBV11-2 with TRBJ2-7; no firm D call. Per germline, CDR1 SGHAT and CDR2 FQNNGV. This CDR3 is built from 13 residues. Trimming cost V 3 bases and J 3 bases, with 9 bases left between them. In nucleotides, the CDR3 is TGTGCCAGCAGCTTCGGGTCGGACTACGAGCAGTACTTC. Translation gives CASSFGSDYEQYF.

The CDR3 nucleotides are TGTGCCAGCAGTCCAGGGGTAATGAACACTGAAGCTTTCTTT. Translation gives CASSPGVMNTEAFF. The chain carries TRBV6-5 and TRBJ1-1; D is perhaps TRBD1 (6 bases). This CDR3 comprises 14 residues. Between the trimmed V and J ends, which lost 5 bases and 0 bases, there was a span of 10 bases. Germline CDR1 reads MNHEY; CDR2 reads SVGAGI.

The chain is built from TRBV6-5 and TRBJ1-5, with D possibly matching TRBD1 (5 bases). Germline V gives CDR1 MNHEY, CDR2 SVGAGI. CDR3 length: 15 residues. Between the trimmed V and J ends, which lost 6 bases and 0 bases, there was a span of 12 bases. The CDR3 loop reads CASSPTEPSNQPQHF. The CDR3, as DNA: TGTGCCAGCAGCCCGACAGAACCTAGCAATCAGCCCCAGCATTTT.

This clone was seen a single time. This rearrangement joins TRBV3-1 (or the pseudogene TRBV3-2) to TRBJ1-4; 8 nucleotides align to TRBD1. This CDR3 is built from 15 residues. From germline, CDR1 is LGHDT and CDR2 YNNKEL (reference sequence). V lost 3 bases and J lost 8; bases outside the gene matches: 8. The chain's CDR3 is CASSQVQGAHEKLFF. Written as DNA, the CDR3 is TGTGCCAGCAGCCAGGTTCAGGGGGCGCACGAAAAACTGTTTTTT.

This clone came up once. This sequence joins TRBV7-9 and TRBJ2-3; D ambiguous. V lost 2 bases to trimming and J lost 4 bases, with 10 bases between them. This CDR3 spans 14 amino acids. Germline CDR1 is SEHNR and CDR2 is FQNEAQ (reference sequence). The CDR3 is CASSLRLNPDTQYF. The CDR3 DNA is TGTGCCAGCAGCTTACGACTGAACCCAGATACGCAGTATTTT.

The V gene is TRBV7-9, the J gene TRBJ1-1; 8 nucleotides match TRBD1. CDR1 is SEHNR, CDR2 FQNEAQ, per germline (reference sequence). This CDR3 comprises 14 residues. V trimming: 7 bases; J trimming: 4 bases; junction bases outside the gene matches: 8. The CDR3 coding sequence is TGTGCCAGCATTGAACCAGACAGGGGCACTGAAGCTTTCTTT. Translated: CASIEPDRGTEAFF.

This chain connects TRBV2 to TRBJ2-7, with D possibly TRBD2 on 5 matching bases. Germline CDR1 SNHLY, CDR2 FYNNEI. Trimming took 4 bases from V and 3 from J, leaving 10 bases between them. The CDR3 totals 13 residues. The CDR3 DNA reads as TGTGCCAGCAGTGTAAGACTAAACTACGAGCAGTACTTC. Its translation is CASSVRLNYEQYF.

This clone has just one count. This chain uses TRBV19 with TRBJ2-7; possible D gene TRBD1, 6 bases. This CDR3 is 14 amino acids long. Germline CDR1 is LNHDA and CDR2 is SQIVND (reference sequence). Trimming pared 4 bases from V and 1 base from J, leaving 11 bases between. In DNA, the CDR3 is TGTGCCAGTAGTAAGCAGGGGCCTTCCTACGAGCAGTACTTC. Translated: CASSKQGPSYEQYF.

The CDR3 region has the DNA TGTGCCAGCCGCCGACAGGGGGCTTCGGCTGGAAACACCATATATTTT. Translation: CASRRQGASAGNTIYF. This sequence joins TRBV28 and TRBJ1-3, with 10 bases fitting TRBD1. The germline gives CDR1 MDHEN, CDR2 SYDVKM. The CDR3 extends over 16 amino acids. The trim removed 8 bases at V and 2 bases at J, leaving 9 bases unmatched.